Listed here are 22 T cell receptor beta chains from one sample, sequenced in a study of T cell repertoires in cytomegalovirus infection. The antigens for these receptors are not known. TCRdb re-derived calls from the reads in MiXCR, one entry per CDR3 protein. The table lists under 300,000 distinct CDR3 sequences, less than 25% of them singletons. The sequencing here drew on cultured PBMCs, taken from culture after CMV antigen stimulation. The receptors here all came from a human donor in good health (CMV status not recorded). Some clones in this sample may be carry-over from other donors' samples.

The genes are TRBV6-1 and TRBJ2-5; 9 bases fit TRBD1. Germline lookup yields CDR1 MNHNS and CDR2 SASEGT. J was trimmed by 3 bases and V by 5 bases; bases with no gene match: 7. The CDR3 loop spans 15 amino acids. The DNA for the CDR3 is TGTGCCAGCAGTCAAGGGACAGGGAGAAAAGAGACCCAGTACTTC. Translated: CASSQGTGRKETQYF.

This chain uses TRBV27 with TRBJ2-5; D remains ambiguous. The germline V and J ends were trimmed by 5 bases and 5 bases, with 15 bases remaining between them. The CDR3 runs to 14 residues. The V gene's germline CDR1 is MNHEY and CDR2 SMNVEV (reference sequence). The CDR3 sequence is CASSPLLSGETQYF. The CDR3 DNA reads as TGTGCCAGCAGTCCCCTCCTTTCGGGTGAGACCCAGTACTTC.

This clonotype was observed a handful of times. This chain connects TRBV7-9 to TRBJ1-4; D is uncertain. CDR3 length: 17 amino acids. V lost 1 base to trimming and J lost 0 bases, with 12 bases between them. Germline CDR1 SEHNR, CDR2 FQNEAQ (reference sequence). CDR3 sequence (DNA): TGTGCCAGCAGCTTAGTATCCGAGAATGCAACTAATGAAAAACTGTTTTTT. It translates to CASSLVSENATNEKLFF.

This clonotype was detected many times. This chain uses TRBV6-8 with TRBJ2-7; D might be TRBD2 (6 bases). The CDR3 length is 17 residues. Germline V gene sequence: CDR1 MNHGY, CDR2 SAAAGT. The V and J ends lost 8 bases and 0 bases respectively, with 23 bases between them. CDR3 sequence (DNA): TGTGCCAGCCCCCTAAGGCGCGGGACTCGCCTCTCCTACGAGCAGTACGTC. Translated, it gives CASPLRRGTRLSYEQYV.

This clonotype was counted ten times or more. A junction end diverges from the germline sequence, so it may reflect a read error. This chain uses TRBV12-3 or TRBV12-4 with TRBJ2-7; TRBD2 aligns across 11 bases. This CDR3 is 14 amino acids long. As DNA, the CDR3 is TGTGCCAGCAGCTTAGCGGGAGGGCCCTACGAGCAGTACTTC. It translates to CASSLAGGPYEQYF.

This clonotype was counted many times. The rearrangement joins TRBV6-1 to TRBJ2-3, with 7 positions matching TRBD1. Germline CDR1 reads MNHNS; CDR2 reads SASEGT. This CDR3 is 12 amino acids long. The ends lost 6 bases at V and 5 bases at J; junction bases unmatched: 2. CDR3 region: CASSRDRDTQYF. As DNA, the CDR3 is TGTGCCAGCAGCCGGGACAGAGATACGCAGTATTTT.

The chain uses TRBV7-4 and TRBJ1-1; 9 bases align to TRBD1. The length of the CDR3 is 13 residues. CDR1 and CDR2 (germline): SGHVT, SQSDAQ. As DNA, the CDR3 is TGTGTCTCAGGGGGACAGGGCAACACTGAAGCTTTCTTT. Translated, it gives CVSGGQGNTEAFF.

The rearrangement links TRBV7-8 to TRBJ2-7, with D maybe TRBD1 (5 bases). CDR3 length: 15 residues. V lost 2 bases and J 2 bases, leaving 13 bases between the germline ends. Germline V gene sequence: CDR1 SGHVS, CDR2 FQNEAQ. CDR3 nucleotides: TGTGCCAGCAGCTTAAATACAGGAACCGCCTACGAGCAGTACGTC. Protein sequence: CASSLNTGTAYEQYV.

V and J are TRBV29-1 and TRBJ2-6; 8 nucleotides line up with TRBD1. V shed 1 base and J 12 bases; nucleotides not matched to a gene: 8. Germline CDR1 and CDR2: SQVTM and ANQGSEA. The CDR3 consists of 14 residues. The CDR3 region is CSVEGQGAGSVLTF. The DNA for the CDR3 is TGCAGCGTTGAAGGGCAGGGGGCAGGGTCCGTCCTGACTTTC.

This clonotype was detected many times. The V call is TRBV7-2, the J call TRBJ2-7, with TRBD2 identical over 9 bases. The J segment lost 1 base and the V segment lost 5 bases, leaving 9 bases of the junction unmatched. Germline loops: CDR1 SGHTA, CDR2 FQGNSA. The CDR3 is 16 amino acids. Here the CDR3 DNA reads TGTGCCAGCAGCCCTTCCGGGACTAGCCCTTCCTACGAGCAGTACTTC. This translates into CASSPSGTSPSYEQYF.

CDR3 region: CASNPRDSVNEQFF. The CDR3 coding sequence is TGTGCCAGCAATCCCAGGGATTCAGTCAATGAGCAGTTCTTC. This sequence joins TRBV12-3 or TRBV12-4 and TRBJ2-1; D is possibly TRBD1 (5 bases). This CDR3 is built from 14 residues. V was trimmed by 7 bases and J by 6 bases, leaving 16 bases between them.

This clonotype was detected many times. The chain links TRBV2 to TRBJ1-1; 10 nucleotides match TRBD1. With V trimmed by 7 bases and J by 3 bases, 5 bases remained unmatched. CDR3 length equals 14 residues. Germline CDR1 is SNHLY and CDR2 is FYNNEI. CDR3 bases: TGTGCCAGCACGCGGGACAGGGGAGACACTGAAGCTTTCTTT. It codes for CASTRDRGDTEAFF.

This clonotype was recorded only once. The gene calls are TRBV10-3 and TRBJ1-2; the D gene is possibly TRBD1 (5 bases). This CDR3 is built from 15 residues. From germline, CDR1 is ENHRY and CDR2 SYGVKD. V was clipped by 4 bases and J by 1 base, with 13 bases between them. As DNA, the CDR3 is TGTGCCATCAGTGCATTCGGGGGGAATAACTATGGCTACACCTTC. It specifies CAISAFGGNNYGYTF.

In regard to this clonotype: This may arise from a read error, as a much more abundant clone is one base away. The chain joins TRBV7-8 to TRBJ2-1, with no clear D. CDR1 and CDR2 (germline): SGHVS, FQNEAQ. This CDR3 comprises 14 residues. Trimming took 5 bases from V and 14 from J, leaving 22 bases between them. In DNA, the CDR3 is TGTGCCAGCAGCCCCCTCGTGACGTCTTTTTCAGAGTTCTTC. Translation: CASSPLVTSFSEFF.

This clonotype was detected only once. Sequence at one end of the junction differs from germline and may be a read error. The CDR3 DNA follows: TGTGCTAGCAGCGAAGGAAAAGGCGGCGGGAGGGTGAAGCAGTTCTTC. Its translation is CASSEGKGGGRVKQFF. This rearrangement joins TRBV7-6 to TRBJ2-1, with 9 nucleotides matching TRBD2. Germline assignment: CDR1 SGHVS and CDR2 FNYEAQ. The CDR3 is 16 residues long.

In its sample, this clonotype was seen a few times. The J gene is TRBJ1-5, the V gene TRBV11-3; TRBD1 matches 8 bases. The V gene's germline CDR1 is SGHNT and CDR2 YENEEA. CDR3 length: 14 residues. V lost 3 bases to trimming and J lost 4 bases; unmatched junction nucleotides: 2. CDR3 sequence reads: CASSLTGVNQPQHF. The CDR3 bases are TGTGCCAGCAGCTTGACAGGGGTAAATCAGCCCCAGCATTTT.

V gene TRBV6-2 or TRBV6-3 combines with J gene TRBJ2-1; no definite D call. The germline CDR1 and CDR2 sequences are MNHEY and SVGEGT. Trimming removed 4 bases at V and 6 bases at J, with 16 bases between. This CDR3 comprises 15 residues. CDR3 residues: CASSSSNLVGNEQFF. The CDR3 DNA reads as TGTGCCAGCAGTTCGAGCAACCTAGTCGGCAATGAGCAGTTCTTC.

This chain links TRBV7-9 with TRBJ1-5, with 10 nucleotides matching TRBD1. CDR1 and CDR2 from the germline V gene are SEHNR and FQNEAQ (reference sequence). Trimming took 6 bases from V and 6 from J; bases not matched to a gene: 11. The CDR3 has 16 amino acids. The CDR3 nucleotides are TGTGCCAGCAGGATGGGGACAGGGGCAAGTTTTCAGCCCCAGCATTTT. The encoded protein is CASRMGTGASFQPQHF.

This clonotype came up a few times. The chain has TRBV2 and TRBJ2-7; 11 bases fit TRBD2. In germline, CDR1 is SNHLY, CDR2 FYNNEI. The CDR3 loop spans 14 amino acids. V lost 6 bases, J lost 1 base, and 2 bases stayed unmatched. The CDR3 DNA is TGTGCCAGCAGGGGACTAGCGGCATCCTACGAGCAGTACTTC. Residues: CASRGLAASYEQYF.

This clonotype was observed a handful of times. This chain joins TRBV29-1 and TRBJ1-1, with 8 bases matching TRBD1. Per the germline V gene, CDR1 is SQVTM and CDR2 is ANQGSEA. The CDR3 covers 12 residues. V lost 7 bases and J lost 8; bases outside the gene matches: 9. CDR3 in DNA: TGCAGCGCCCACCCGGGACAGGACGAAGCTTTCTTT. Its protein is CSAHPGQDEAFF.

This clonotype was counted a few times. V usage is TRBV27 and J usage is TRBJ2-2; 13 bases are a match to TRBD2. V trimming: 4 bases; J trimming: 4 bases; junction bases outside the gene matches: 12. CDR1 and CDR2 from the germline V gene are MNHEY and SMNVEV (reference sequence). The CDR3 loop spans 19 amino acids. DNA for the CDR3: TGTGCCAGCAGTTCCTTTACGCCGGGACTAGCGGGGTTCACCGGGGAGCTGTTTTTT. Encoded protein: CASSSFTPGLAGFTGELFF.

This chain joins TRBV19 and TRBJ2-1, with D possibly matching TRBD2 (7 bases). Germline CDR1 LNHDA, CDR2 SQIVND (reference sequence). The CDR3 has 13 residues. The V gene lost 9 bases and the J gene lost 10 bases, with 19 bases spanning the gap. DNA of the CDR3: TGTGCCAGCAACAGTGGGGGGGGGCAGGAGCAGTTCTTC. This encodes CASNSGGGQEQFF.